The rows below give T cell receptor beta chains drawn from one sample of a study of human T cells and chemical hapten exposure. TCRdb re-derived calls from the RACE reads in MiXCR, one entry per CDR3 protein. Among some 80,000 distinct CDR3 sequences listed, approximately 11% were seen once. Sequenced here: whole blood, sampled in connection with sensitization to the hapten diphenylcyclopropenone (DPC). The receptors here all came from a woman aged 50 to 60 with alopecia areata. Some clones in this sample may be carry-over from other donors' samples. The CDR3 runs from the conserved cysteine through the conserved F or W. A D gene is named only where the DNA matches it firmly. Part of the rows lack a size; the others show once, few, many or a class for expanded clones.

CDR3nt: TGTGCCAGCAGTCCCCTTCCAACGTCGGGCTACACCTTC; CDR3aa: CASSPLPTSGYTF; abundance: many; d_gene: -; v_gene: TRBV27; j_gene: TRBJ1-2
CDR3nt: TGTGCCACCAATGCTTGGGGGCAAGAGACCCAGTACTTC; CDR3aa: CATNAWGQETQYF; abundance: few; d_gene: -; v_gene: TRBV12-3/TRBV12-4; j_gene: TRBJ2-5
CDR3nt: TGCAGCGTTGCGGGAGGTAGGGCGCCCTACAATGAGCAGTTCTTC; CDR3aa: CSVAGGRAPYNEQFF; abundance: many; d_gene: TRBD2; v_gene: TRBV29-1; j_gene: TRBJ2-1
CDR3nt: TGTGCCAGCAGCCCCCGGGACGCTGGGGCTTTCTTT; CDR3aa: CASSPRDAGAFF; abundance: -; d_gene: -; v_gene: TRBV9; j_gene: TRBJ1-1
CDR3nt: TGTGCCAGCAGTACAGGGTTTGGTGGAAACACCATATATTTT; CDR3aa: CASSTGFGGNTIYF; abundance: -; d_gene: -; v_gene: TRBV7-8; j_gene: TRBJ1-3
CDR3nt: TGTGCCAGCAGTTACTCGACCGGGTCATACTCTGGAAACACCATATATTTT; CDR3aa: CASSYSTGSYSGNTIYF; abundance: few; d_gene: -; v_gene: TRBV6-5; j_gene: TRBJ1-3
CDR3nt: TGTGCCAGCAGCCAGAAAGCTCTACCCGGGACCGGTACCACAGATACGCAGTATTTT; CDR3aa: CASSQKALPGTGTTDTQYF; abundance: many; d_gene: -; v_gene: TRBV3-1; j_gene: TRBJ2-3
CDR3nt: TGTGCCAGCAGCTTTAACAGGGTGAAGAACACTGAAGCTTTCTTT; CDR3aa: CASSFNRVKNTEAFF; abundance: -; d_gene: -; v_gene: TRBV7-9; j_gene: TRBJ1-1
CDR3nt: TGTGCCACCAGCAGGACTACACTCGAGCAGTACTTC; CDR3aa: CATSRTTLEQYF; abundance: -; d_gene: -; v_gene: TRBV15; j_gene: TRBJ2-7
CDR3nt: TGTGCCAGCAGTCGATCCCAGGGAACGGGCTATGGCTACACCTTC; CDR3aa: CASSRSQGTGYGYTF; abundance: many; d_gene: -; v_gene: TRBV3-1; j_gene: TRBJ1-2
CDR3nt: TGTGCCAGCAGCCAAGACGGAGCCGGGGAAAAGTTCTTC; CDR3aa: CASSQDGAGEKFF; abundance: many; d_gene: -; v_gene: TRBV3-1; j_gene: TRBJ2-1
CDR3nt: TGCGCCAGCAGCCAAGATCCGGGGACTAGCGGACAAGAGACCCAGTACTTC; CDR3aa: CASSQDPGTSGQETQYF; abundance: few; d_gene: TRBD2; v_gene: TRBV4-1; j_gene: TRBJ2-5
CDR3nt: TGTGCCAGCAGTTACTGGGGCAGGTCTGAAGAGACCCAGTACTTC; CDR3aa: CASSYWGRSEETQYF; abundance: many; d_gene: -; v_gene: TRBV6-2/TRBV6-3; j_gene: TRBJ2-5
CDR3nt: TGCAGTGCGACTAAAGCGCCTAGCTCCTACAATGAGCAGTTCTTC; CDR3aa: CSATKAPSSYNEQFF; abundance: -; d_gene: -; v_gene: TRBV20-1; j_gene: TRBJ2-1
CDR3nt: TGTGCCAGCAGCAGCAGACTCCAAGAGACCCAGTACTTC; CDR3aa: CASSSRLQETQYF; abundance: few; d_gene: -; v_gene: TRBV5-4; j_gene: TRBJ2-5
CDR3nt: TGTGCCTGGAGTGTATCGGGATACAATGAGCAGTTCTTC; CDR3aa: CAWSVSGYNEQFF; abundance: few; d_gene: -; v_gene: TRBV30; j_gene: TRBJ2-1
CDR3nt: TGTGCCAGCAGCGCCAGTCCAAGCGGCCAAGAGACCCAGTACTTC; CDR3aa: CASSASPSGQETQYF; abundance: -; d_gene: -; v_gene: TRBV7-3; j_gene: TRBJ2-5
CDR3nt: TGTGCCAGCAGTGAATGGGCCGAAAAACTGTTTTTT; CDR3aa: CASSEWAEKLFF; abundance: many; d_gene: -; v_gene: TRBV6-1; j_gene: TRBJ1-4
CDR3nt: TGTGCCAGCAGCTTATTACCCCAAGAGGGCGGCTACACCTTC; CDR3aa: CASSLLPQEGGYTF; abundance: -; d_gene: -; v_gene: TRBV7-2; j_gene: TRBJ1-2
CDR3nt: TGTGCCAGCACTGGGACTAGCGGGAGGGGCCGAGGGGCCCAGTACTTC; CDR3aa: CASTGTSGRGRGAQYF; abundance: many; d_gene: TRBD2; v_gene: TRBV6-2/TRBV6-3; j_gene: TRBJ2-5
CDR3nt: TGCAGTGCTGCCCTTCCGCTAGCGGACACAGATACGCAGTATTTT; CDR3aa: CSAALPLADTDTQYF; abundance: -; d_gene: TRBD2; v_gene: TRBV20-1; j_gene: TRBJ2-3
CDR3nt: TGCAGCTCCTCGGGACTAGCGGGAGTGGGGGATGAGCAGTTCTTC; CDR3aa: CSSSGLAGVGDEQFF; abundance: few; d_gene: TRBD2; v_gene: TRBV29-1; j_gene: TRBJ2-1
CDR3nt: TGTGCCAGCAGCTTACGGGGGGCCAGCTCCTACGAGCAGTACTTC; CDR3aa: CASSLRGASSYEQYF; abundance: -; d_gene: -; v_gene: TRBV7-2; j_gene: TRBJ2-7
CDR3nt: TGTGCCAGCAAACCCGGTGGGGCCCGAGAGACCCAGTACTTC; CDR3aa: CASKPGGARETQYF; abundance: few; d_gene: -; v_gene: TRBV28; j_gene: TRBJ2-5
CDR3nt: TGCAGCGTTGGGGACAGGAAGTTCAACTATGGCTACACCTTC; CDR3aa: CSVGDRKFNYGYTF; abundance: many; d_gene: TRBD1; v_gene: TRBV29-1; j_gene: TRBJ1-2
CDR3nt: TGCAGTGCCTCCGCCGGGACAGGGGACGAGCAGTACTTC; CDR3aa: CSASAGTGDEQYF; abundance: -; d_gene: TRBD1; v_gene: TRBV20-1; j_gene: TRBJ2-7
CDR3nt: TGTGCCAGTAGTGCCTGGGACACGACCTACGAGCAGTACTTC; CDR3aa: CASSAWDTTYEQYF; abundance: many; d_gene: -; v_gene: TRBV19; j_gene: TRBJ2-7
CDR3nt: TGCAGTGCTAGGGACTACGCCACCCTGCAAGAGACCCAGTACTTC; CDR3aa: CSARDYATLQETQYF; abundance: many; d_gene: -; v_gene: TRBV20-1; j_gene: TRBJ2-5
CDR3nt: TGTGCCAGCAGCTTAGTCTTGCCGGGATCGGATAGCAATCAGCCCCAGCATTTT; CDR3aa: CASSLVLPGSDSNQPQHF; abundance: -; d_gene: -; v_gene: TRBV11-2; j_gene: TRBJ1-5
CDR3nt: TGTGCCAGCAGCTTAGCCCCTACAGGGCTGGAGACCCAGTACTTC; CDR3aa: CASSLAPTGLETQYF; abundance: many; d_gene: -; v_gene: TRBV11-1; j_gene: TRBJ2-5
CDR3nt: TGTGCCATCAGTGAGTCGAGAGGGAATATGGATGGCTACACCTTC; CDR3aa: CAISESRGNMDGYTF; abundance: many; d_gene: -; v_gene: TRBV10-3; j_gene: TRBJ1-2
CDR3nt: TGCAGTGCTAGAGAGATAGCGGGAGGTCATTACGAGCAGTACTTC; CDR3aa: CSAREIAGGHYEQYF; abundance: -; d_gene: TRBD2; v_gene: TRBV20-1; j_gene: TRBJ2-7
CDR3nt: TGTGCCACCAGTGATGACAGGGAAGGAAGGATAAGGACCGGGGAGCTGTTTTTT; CDR3aa: CATSDDREGRIRTGELFF; abundance: many; d_gene: TRBD1; v_gene: TRBV24-1; j_gene: TRBJ2-2
CDR3nt: TGTGCCAGCAGTTACTCAGGGACACCTTCCTTC; CDR3aa: CASSYSGTPSF; abundance: many; d_gene: -; v_gene: TRBV6-2/TRBV6-3; j_gene: TRBJ1-2